These 3 T cell receptor beta chains were all obtained from the same sample, sequenced in a study of T cell responses to AZD1222 COVID-19 vaccine. Profiling relied on immunoSEQ multiplex PCR, and the TCRdb table lists in-frame clones only, not all of them. The sample yields around 130,000 clones, 80% to 90% seen once. This specimen was peripheral blood, taken on day 0 of AZD1222 vaccination. Every receptor here comes from an adult in good health.

The chain couples TRBV11-3 to TRBJ1-3; D is uncertain. Germline V gene sequence: CDR1 SGHNT, CDR2 YENEEA. This CDR3 has 14 amino acids. V was trimmed by 0 bases and J by 0 bases, leaving 3 bases between them. The CDR3 DNA reads as TGTGCCAGCAGCTTAGAAAGCTCTGGAAACACCATATATTTT. Translated: CASSLESSGNTIYF.

The CDR3 sequence is CASSPPLKAYSYNEQFF. The CDR3 coding sequence is TGTGCCAGCAGTCCTCCCCTCAAGGCGTATTCCTACAATGAGCAGTTCTTC. The chain recombines TRBV27 with TRBJ2-1; no clear D. The CDR3 runs to 17 residues. Trimming pared 5 bases from V and 1 base from J, leaving 18 bases between. CDR1 and CDR2 (germline): MNHEY, SMNVEV (reference sequence).

This clone was recorded only once. The chain links TRBV28 to TRBJ2-3, with TRBD2 identical over 10 bases. Germline CDR1 MDHEN, CDR2 SYDVKM. Trimming removed 6 bases from V and 5 bases from J; junction bases left unmatched: 8. The CDR3 length is 15 residues. The CDR3 coding sequence is TGTGCCAGCAGCATAGCGGGAGGAGCCGAAGATACGCAGTATTTT. This sequence encodes CASSIAGGAEDTQYF. The full variable domain, its missing parts supplied by reference TRBV28 and TRBJ2-3, is DVKVTQSSRYLVKRTGEKVFLECVQDMDHENMFWYRQDPGLGLRLIYFSYDVKMKEKGDIPEGYSVSREKKERFSLILESASTNQTSMYLCASSIAGGAEDTQYFGPGTRLTVL.